A single sample gave rise to the 16 T cell receptor beta chains below, sequenced in a study of patients and donors after allogeneic stem cell transplantation. TCRdb re-derived calls from the RT-PCR reads in MiXCR, one entry per CDR3 protein. The data show about a million distinct CDR3 sequences, about 20% seen once. Input material: blood, either unsorted or a sorted T cell fraction (not recorded which). The receptors stem from a human donor who was either an allogeneic HSCT recipient or a stem cell or donor lymphocyte infusion donor (not recorded which). It is not recorded whose cells these are; they may come from a transplant donor.

The rearrangement uses TRBV6-2 or TRBV6-3 and TRBJ2-7, with D perhaps TRBD1 or TRBD2 (5 bases each). This CDR3 is built from 12 residues. Germline V lookup: CDR1 MNHEY, CDR2 SVGEGT. The V gene lost 8 bases and the J gene lost 2 bases, with 10 bases spanning the gap. CDR3 loop: CASRDAAYEQYF. CDR3 DNA: TGTGCCAGCCGGGACGCGGCCTACGAGCAGTACTTC.

The sample holds a few counts of this clonotype. This chain connects TRBV4-1 to TRBJ2-1; TRBD2 agrees at 11 bases. The CDR3 loop spans 15 amino acids. CDR1 and CDR2 from the germline V gene are MGHRA and YSYEKL. V shed 4 bases and J 8 bases; nucleotides not matched to a gene: 7. The CDR3 DNA sequence: TGCGCCAGCAGCCTAGCGGGAGGGCCCGTGGATGAGCAGTTCTTC. Its translation is CASSLAGGPVDEQFF.

This clonotype was detected only a few times. An end of the junction differs from the germline gene, which may be a read error. The chain links TRBV14 to TRBJ2-1; possible D gene TRBD2, 5 bases. The CDR3 contains 14 residues. Germline lookup yields CDR1 SGHDN and CDR2 FVKESK. The CDR3 coding sequence is TGTGCCAGCAGTCAAGACTATGACCCTAATGAGCAGTTCTTC. Its translation: CASSQDYDPNEQFF.

The J gene is TRBJ2-7, the V gene TRBV5-1; 11 bases fit TRBD1. CDR3 length: 15 amino acids. Germline CDR1 SGHRS, CDR2 YFSETQ. V gave up 4 bases and J gave up 5 bases; unmatched junction bases: 8. The CDR3 coding sequence is TGCGCCAGCAGCGTTGGGACAGGGGGATTTAACGAGCAGTACTTC. It encodes CASSVGTGGFNEQYF.

This clonotype showed up just a few times. The chain is built from TRBV27 and TRBJ1-6; the D is unclear. Germline CDR1 reads MNHEY; CDR2 reads SMNVEV (reference sequence). With 0 bases removed from V and 4 bases from J, the gap between germline ends came to 10 bases. The CDR3 runs to 16 residues. The CDR3 nucleotides read TGTGCCAGCAGTTTATCCGTCCAGAGTTATAATTCACCCCTCCACTTT. Amino acid sequence: CASSLSVQSYNSPLHF.

This clonotype has only a few counts. The chain has TRBV6-2 or TRBV6-3 and TRBJ2-1, with 8 bases fitting TRBD2. The V gene's germline CDR1 is MNHEY and CDR2 SVGEGT. V trimming: 4 bases; J trimming: 7 bases; junction bases outside the gene matches: 9. This CDR3 is 15 amino acids long. The CDR3 region is CASSSAGVLINEQFF. The CDR3, as DNA: TGTGCCAGCAGTTCAGCGGGAGTGTTGATAAATGAGCAGTTCTTC.

This clonotype has only a few counts. The chain employs TRBV3-1 and TRBJ1-6; 7 nucleotides line up with TRBD1. After removal of 3 bases from V and 7 bases from J, the junction contained 3 bases not matched to a gene. The CDR3 is 14 residues long. The germline V gene encodes CDR1 LGHDT and CDR2 YNNKEL (reference sequence). The CDR3 sequence is CASSHEQGNSPLHF. CDR3 nucleotides: TGTGCCAGCAGCCACGAACAGGGGAATTCACCCCTCCACTTT.

Worth noting for this clonotype: One end of the junction varies from germline; a read error may be responsible. The chain employs TRBV7-3 and TRBJ2-7; weak D call: TRBD1 (5 bases). Per the germline V gene, CDR1 is SGHTA and CDR2 is FQGTGA. CDR3 length: 15 amino acids. CDR3 protein: CASSVTGPSSYEQYF. The CDR3 region has the DNA TGTGCCAGCAGCGTAACAGGCCCGAGCTCCTACGAGCAGTACTTC.

This chain joins TRBV27 and TRBJ2-5, with D possibly called TRBD1 or TRBD2 (6 bases each). CDR1 MNHEY and CDR2 SMNVEV come from the germline V gene (reference sequence). Trimming removed 4 bases from V and 2 bases from J, with 14 bases in between. The CDR3 length is 15 residues. CDR3 DNA: TGTGCCAGCAGTTACGGGGGCGGTTGGCAAGAGACCCAGTACTTC. The encoded protein is CASSYGGGWQETQYF.

V usage is TRBV7-6 and J usage is TRBJ2-3, with D tentatively TRBD2 (6 bases). Germline V gene data show CDR1 as SGHVS and CDR2 as FNYEAQ. V lost 6 bases, J lost 2 bases, and 18 bases lay in between. The CDR3 length is 16 residues. CDR3 in amino acids: CASSKPRDSLTDTQYF. The CDR3 DNA reads as TGTGCCAGCAGTAAACCCCGGGACTCTCTCACAGATACGCAGTATTTT.

The chain links TRBV29-1 to TRBJ1-2, with D possibly matching TRBD1 (5 bases). The germline V gene has CDR1 SQVTM and CDR2 ANQGSEA. CDR3 size: 13 residues. V lost 3 bases and J lost 4, with 12 bases in between. The CDR3 DNA sequence: TGCAGCGTTGAGGCAGGGTGGGCCTATGGCTACACCTTC. Translated: CSVEAGWAYGYTF.

This clonotype was observed a handful of times. This chain connects TRBV20-1 to TRBJ2-1; perhaps TRBD1 as D (6 bases). V lost 0 bases, J lost 4 bases, and 10 bases lay in between. The CDR3 length is 14 residues. Germline CDR1 reads DFQATT; CDR2 reads SNEGSKA (reference sequence). CDR3 coding DNA: TGCAGTGCTAGAGATAACAGGGTATACAATGAGCAGTTCTTC. It specifies CSARDNRVYNEQFF.

This chain joins TRBV7-3 and TRBJ2-2; no clear D gene. There are 13 residues in the CDR3. Trimming pared 3 bases from V and 5 bases from J, leaving 7 bases between. CDR1 is SGHTA, CDR2 FQGTGA, per germline. The CDR3: CASSFTGTGELFF. The CDR3 DNA follows: TGTGCCAGCAGCTTCACCGGAACCGGGGAGCTGTTTTTT.

A few counts support this clonotype. The chain joins TRBV3-1 to TRBJ2-1; 11 bases are shared with TRBD2. The germline V gene has CDR1 LGHDT and CDR2 YNNKEL (reference sequence). The length of the CDR3 is 14 residues. The V gene end was trimmed by 2 bases and the J gene end by 16 bases; junction bases not matched to a gene: 10. DNA for the CDR3: TGTGCCAGCAGCCAATCGACTAGCGGGATTCGGAAATTCTTC. Amino acids: CASSQSTSGIRKFF.

This clonotype was seen more than once but under ten times. The chain couples TRBV7-9 to TRBJ2-2, with 8 bases identical to TRBD2. Germline loops: CDR1 SEHNR, CDR2 FQNEAQ (reference sequence). This CDR3 has 16 amino acids. The trim removed 7 bases at V and 0 bases at J, leaving 7 bases unmatched. DNA of the CDR3: TGTGCCAGCACTTCACCGGGACTAGCGAACACCGGGGAGCTGTTTTTT. Translating it yields CASTSPGLANTGELFF. Using reference TRBV7-9 and TRBJ2-2 for the parts outside the CDR3, the full variable domain is DTGVSQNPRHKITKRGQNVTFRCDPISEHNRLYWYRQTLGQGPEFLTYFQNEAQLEKSRLLSDRFSAERPKGSFSTLEIQRTEQGDSAMYLCASTSPGLANTGELFFGEGSRLTVL.

The rearrangement links TRBV24-1 to TRBJ2-1; 13 bases match TRBD2. The ends lost 0 bases at V and 4 bases at J; junction bases unmatched: 2. The CDR3 length is 17 residues. Germline-derived CDR1 and CDR2 are KGHDR and SFDVKD. The CDR3 reads CATSDLRGLAGYNEQFF. The CDR3, as DNA: TGTGCCACCAGTGATTTGCGGGGACTAGCGGGGTACAATGAGCAGTTCTTC.